The clone carrying this TCR beta chain was recorded at least ten times. This entry comes from a study of Graves' ophthalmopathy and Graves' hyperthyroidism. Amplified material comprised TCR beta CDR3 regions derived from RNA transcripts. First-round RT-PCR employed HTBI primers, with a second-round multiplex PCR after it. TCRdb independently ran MiXCR on the multiplex PCR reads; one entry per CDR3 protein. The sample lists about 500,000 distinct CDR3 sequences, about 40% seen once, with roughly 4.5% in the top ten. V was trimmed by 0 bases and J by 0 bases, leaving 6 bases between them. In germline, CDR1 is DFQATT, CDR2 SNEGSKA (reference sequence). This CDR3 region has 15 residues.

The sequence was obtained from an adult man with Graves' hyperthyroidism. V gene TRBV20-1 combines with J gene TRBJ1-6; D ambiguous. Sequenced input: peripheral blood or thyroid tissue (not recorded which). CDR3 DNA sequence: TGCAGTGCTAGAGATTATAACTCCTATAATTCACCCCTCCACTTT. Translated: CSARDYNSYNSPLHF.